Described below is a single TCR beta chain sequence and its context. This record belongs to a study of blood T cells in healthy people across ages. Primers used in a second PCR of roughly 7 to 12 cycles were a sample-barcoded 5' primer and a J-beta primer mix. TCRdb fed the 5' RACE reads into MiXCR, producing one record per CDR3 protein. The sample includes approximately 600,000 distinct CDR3 sequences, under 70% seen only once; the top ten take approximately 37%. CDR3 length equals 14 residues. Germline CDR1 reads MDHEN; CDR2 reads SYDVKM. Trimming took 6 bases from V and 6 from J, leaving 17 bases between them.

The V and J genes are TRBV28 and TRBJ1-2; D remains ambiguous. This clonotype was obtained from a man in his sixties in good health. Material: blood. CDR3 DNA: TGTGCCAGCAGCTTAGTGGAGGGCTCAAATGGCTACACCTTC. Protein sequence: CASSLVEGSNGYTF.